One and the same sample provided the 25 T cell receptor beta chains below, sequenced in a study of blood T cells in healthy people across ages. The second PCR ran roughly 7 to 12 cycles with a sample-barcoded 5' primer and J-beta primers. A single record per CDR3 protein comes from TCRdb applying MiXCR to the 5' RACE reads. The sample holds around 1,000,000 distinct CDR3 sequences, about 23% seen once. The sample also formed part of further work on T cells of mothers and their children.

Sequencing was carried out using blood. The source of these receptors is a girl aged 2 to 10 in good health.

CDR3 loop: CASSIQGILNTEAFF. The CDR3 bases are TGCGCCAGCAGCATACAGGGCATCCTGAACACTGAAGCTTTCTTT. The rearrangement links TRBV5-1 to TRBJ1-1; a weak D match, TRBD1 (6 bases). Trimming took 4 bases from V and 0 from J, leaving 13 bases between them. Per germline, CDR1 SGHRS and CDR2 YFSETQ. The CDR3 runs to 15 residues.

The V call is TRBV4-1, the J call TRBJ2-6; tentative D call: TRBD1 (5 bases). The CDR3 spans 19 residues. The germline V gene encodes CDR1 MGHRA and CDR2 YSYEKL. V lost 5 bases and J lost 2, with 22 bases in between. DNA of the CDR3: TGCGCCAGCAGCAGCAGGGTCATGGGTCTTTTCACTGGGGCCAACGTCCTGACTTTC. It encodes CASSSRVMGLFTGANVLTF.

This clonotype was seen a handful of times. The rearrangement joins TRBV27 to TRBJ1-4; the D gene is possibly TRBD1 (5 bases). The CDR3 consists of 14 residues. The germline V gene encodes CDR1 MNHEY and CDR2 SMNVEV (reference sequence). V dropped 3 bases and J dropped 2 bases, with 7 bases sitting between them. This CDR3 is CASSFWGTNEKLFF. CDR3 coding DNA: TGTGCCAGCAGTTTTTGGGGGACTAATGAAAAACTGTTTTTT. Based on the CDR3 plus reference TRBV27 and TRBJ1-4, the full variable domain is EAQVTQNPRYLITVTGKKLTVTCSQNMNHEYMSWYRQDPGLGLRQIYYSMNVEVTDKGDVPEGYKVSRKEKRNFPLILESPSPNQTSLYFCASSFWGTNEKLFFGSGTQLSVL.

This clonotype was picked up a small number of times. This chain uses TRBV29-1 with TRBJ2-3; no firm D call. The CDR3 is 13 residues long. The germline V and J ends were trimmed by 0 bases and 1 base, with 5 bases remaining between them. CDR1 and CDR2 from the germline V gene are SQVTM and ANQGSEA. DNA for the CDR3: TGCAGCGTTGAAGACTCCGGCACAGATACGCAGTATTTT. It yields the protein CSVEDSGTDTQYF.

The chain has TRBV6-1 and TRBJ2-1, with TRBD2 identical over 8 bases. The V gene end was trimmed by 4 bases and the J gene end by 2 bases; junction bases not matched to a gene: 7. This CDR3 region has 16 residues. Germline V lookup: CDR1 MNHNS, CDR2 SASEGT. The CDR3 protein is CASSALLAEAYNEQFF. The DNA for the CDR3 is TGTGCCAGCAGTGCACTACTAGCGGAAGCCTACAATGAGCAGTTCTTC.

V gene TRBV21-1 combines with J gene TRBJ2-5; the DNA was not used to check the table's D call, TRBD1. TRBV21-1 is listed as a pseudogene. The CDR3 spans 12 residues. For the CDR3, the DNA is TGTGCTAGCAGCAAACGGGGCAGGACCCAGTACTTC. This gives the protein CASSKRGRTQYF.

This clonotype was detected only a few times. CDR3 loop: CASSQDLRSGANVLTF. CDR3 DNA sequence: TGTGCCAGCAGCCAGGACTTACGTTCTGGGGCCAACGTCCTGACTTTC. V usage is TRBV3-1 and J usage is TRBJ2-6; D is perhaps TRBD2 (5 bases). Trimming removed 3 bases at V and 1 base at J, with 10 bases between. The length of the CDR3 is 16 residues. The germline gives CDR1 LGHDT, CDR2 YNNKEL (reference sequence).

This clonotype has only a few counts. The chain recombines TRBV12-3 or TRBV12-4 with TRBJ1-2; D unclear. The ends were cut back, 7 bases at V and 6 bases at J, with 18 bases in the middle. This CDR3 spans 14 amino acids. The CDR3 reads CASTPSTGLDGYTF. The CDR3 coding sequence is TGTGCCAGCACCCCGTCCACTGGTTTGGATGGCTACACCTTC.

This clonotype was seen only once. V is TRBV2 and J is TRBJ2-5, with 9 bases fitting TRBD2. Judging by the DNA end, TRBJ2-1 fits better; the J call may be wrong. The CDR3 is 15 residues long. Germline loops: CDR1 SNHLY, CDR2 FYNNEI. As DNA, the CDR3 is TGTGCCAGCAATAGCGGGGGTACAATGTACAATGAGCAGTTCTTC. Translation gives CASNSGGTMYNEQFF.

This chain uses TRBV12-3 or TRBV12-4 with TRBJ2-5; TRBD2 might be the D (5 bases). The CDR3 extends over 15 amino acids. Trimming took 3 bases from V and 4 from J, leaving 15 bases between them. CDR3 DNA: TGTGCCAGCAGTTTTATGCCGGTTAGCGTAGAGACCCAGTACTTC. It is translated as CASSFMPVSVETQYF.

The gene calls are TRBV6-2 or TRBV6-3 and TRBJ1-6; TRBD1 aligns across 10 bases. This CDR3 has 14 amino acids. Germline V gene data show CDR1 as MNHEY and CDR2 as SVGEGT. Trimming took 5 bases from V and 10 from J; bases not matched to a gene: 5. The CDR3 DNA reads as TGTGCCAGCAGTCGCGGACAGGGGGTATCACCCCTCCACTTT. Residues: CASSRGQGVSPLHF.

On this clonotype: One end of the junction does not line up with germline, which may come from a read error. CDR3 in amino acids: CASSLIGGQSYNEQFF. The CDR3, as DNA: TGCGCCAGCAGTTTAATCGGGGGGCAGTCCTACAATGAGCAGTTCTTC. V usage is TRBV27 and J usage is TRBJ2-1; D perhaps matches TRBD2 (7 bases). This CDR3 contains 16 residues. Looked up from germline, CDR1 is MNHEY and CDR2 is SMNVEV (reference sequence).

In this sample, this clonotype turned up a few times. V and J are TRBV7-2 and TRBJ2-4; no firm D call. Trimming took off 3 bases at V and 6 bases at J, with 15 bases between the two ends. CDR3 length: 15 amino acids. CDR1 is SGHTA, CDR2 FQGNSA, per germline. In nucleotides, the CDR3 is TGTGCCAGCAGCTTGAGTAGGAGCTCTCTAAACATTCAGTACTTC. Amino acids: CASSLSRSSLNIQYF.

The sample holds a few counts of this clonotype. V is TRBV10-3 and J is TRBJ1-5; 7 bases line up with TRBD1. The germline V gene encodes CDR1 ENHRY and CDR2 SYGVKD. V gave up 6 bases and J gave up 6 bases; unmatched junction bases: 11. The CDR3 length is 15 residues. The CDR3 DNA sequence: TGTGCCATCAGGAATGACAGGGAAAGAGGTCAGCCCCAGCATTTT. Amino acids: CAIRNDRERGQPQHF.

The chain employs TRBV29-1 and TRBJ2-2, with 10 bases fitting TRBD2. This CDR3 comprises 13 residues. Germline trimming cut 6 bases from V and 7 bases from J; bases unmatched to any gene: 5. Looked up from germline, CDR1 is SQVTM and CDR2 is ANQGSEA. The CDR3 spells CSVPGLADGELFF. In nucleotides, the CDR3 is TGCAGCGTACCTGGACTAGCGGACGGGGAGCTGTTTTTT.

The rearrangement links TRBV21-1 to TRBJ1-2; TRBD1, the table's D call, lacks a check against the DNA. TRBV21-1 is assigned pseudogene status. The CDR3 is 14 amino acids. The CDR3 loop is CASSRWGPNYGYTF. CDR3 nucleotides: TGTGCCAGCAGCAGGTGGGGCCCTAACTATGGCTACACCTTC.

A few counts support this clonotype. The V call is TRBV3-1, the J call TRBJ2-1, with a weak D call TRBD2 (6 bases). With 1 base removed from V and 0 bases from J, the gap between germline ends came to 10 bases. CDR1 is LGHDT, CDR2 YNNKEL, per germline (reference sequence). The CDR3 runs to 16 residues. CDR3 residues: CASSQAGGTSYNEQFF. CDR3 bases: TGTGCCAGCAGCCAAGCAGGCGGGACCTCCTACAATGAGCAGTTCTTC.

The V gene is TRBV12-3 or TRBV12-4, the J gene TRBJ2-1, with D unclear. The DNA end favors TRBJ2-5, so the J call may be wrong. This CDR3 is 14 amino acids long. The CDR3 DNA sequence: TGTGCCAGCATCACTCCCGTAAATCCAGAGACCCAGTACTTC. Amino acid sequence: CASITPVNPETQYF.

V is TRBV11-2 and J is TRBJ2-5, with D possibly being TRBD2 (6 bases). CDR1 SGHAT and CDR2 FQNNGV come from the germline V gene. The V end lost 2 bases, the J end lost 4 bases, and 14 bases lay between the germline ends. The CDR3 spans 15 residues. Here the CDR3 DNA reads TGTGCCAGCAGCTTACGGGACTCCTCGGCAGAGACCCAGTACTTC. Translated, it gives CASSLRDSSAETQYF.

The genes are TRBV7-9 and TRBJ1-1; D gene uncertain. V lost 5 bases and J 7 bases, leaving 11 bases between the germline ends. The CDR3 contains 12 residues. Germline assignment: CDR1 SEHNR and CDR2 FQNEAQ (reference sequence). The CDR3 loop reads CASSLITVEAFF. DNA for the CDR3: TGTGCCAGCAGCCTGATCACCGTTGAAGCTTTCTTT.

This clonotype has just a few counts. The junction shows a germline mismatch at one end, possibly a read error. The V call is TRBV7-7, the J call TRBJ2-5; 9 bases map to TRBD2. CDR3 size: 15 residues. Germline V CDR1 and CDR2: SSHAT, FNYEAQ (reference sequence). The CDR3 region is CASSRTAGGHETQYF. Written as DNA, the CDR3 is TGTGCTAGCAGCCGAACAGCGGGGGGCCACGAGACCCAGTACTTC.

This clonotype has more than one count but fewer than ten. This chain joins TRBV9 and TRBJ1-4; 7 bases are shared with TRBD1. From germline, CDR1 is SGDLS and CDR2 YYNGEE. The CDR3 is 15 amino acids. V dropped 4 bases and J dropped 5; count of bases not matched to a gene: 8. CDR3 sequence (DNA): TGTGCCAGCAGCCCGGAGGACAGGCCGAATGAAAAACTGTTTTTT. It yields the protein CASSPEDRPNEKLFF.

The chain links TRBV4-1 to TRBJ2-1, with D possibly being TRBD2 (7 bases). V shed 1 base and J shed 10 bases, with 20 bases lying between them. The CDR3 consists of 16 residues. Germline V gives CDR1 MGHRA, CDR2 YSYEKL. In DNA form, the CDR3 reads TGCGCCAGCAGCCAAGGGGGGGGCCCCGGTGGCTGGGAGCAGTTCTTC. The encoded protein is CASSQGGGPGGWEQFF.

The V gene is TRBV27, the J gene TRBJ2-3; D not resolved. V lost 6 bases and J lost 0, with 13 bases in between. Per germline, CDR1 MNHEY and CDR2 SMNVEV (reference sequence). The CDR3 totals 15 residues. CDR3 protein: CASRLLEPSTDTQYF. DNA for the CDR3: TGTGCCAGCAGACTACTTGAGCCAAGCACAGATACGCAGTATTTT.

This chain connects TRBV3-1 to TRBJ2-1; unclear D gene. V shed 3 bases and J shed 7 bases, with 7 bases lying between them. This CDR3 has 12 residues. Germline V CDR1 and CDR2: LGHDT, YNNKEL (reference sequence). CDR3 in amino acids: CASSQSLNEQFF. The CDR3 bases are TGTGCCAGCAGCCAGTCTTTAAATGAGCAGTTCTTC.